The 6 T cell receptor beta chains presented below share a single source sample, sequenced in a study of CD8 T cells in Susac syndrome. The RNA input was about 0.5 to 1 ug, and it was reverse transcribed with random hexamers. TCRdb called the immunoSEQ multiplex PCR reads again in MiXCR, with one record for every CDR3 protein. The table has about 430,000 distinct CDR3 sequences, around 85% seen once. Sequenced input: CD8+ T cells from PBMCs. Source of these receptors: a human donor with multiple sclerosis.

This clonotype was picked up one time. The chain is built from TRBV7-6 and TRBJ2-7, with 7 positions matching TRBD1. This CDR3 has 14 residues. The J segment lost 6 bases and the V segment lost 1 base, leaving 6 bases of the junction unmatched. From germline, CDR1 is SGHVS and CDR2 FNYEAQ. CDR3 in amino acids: CASSLGDSDSEQYF. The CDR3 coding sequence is TGTGCCAGCAGCTTAGGGGACAGCGACTCCGAGCAGTACTTC.

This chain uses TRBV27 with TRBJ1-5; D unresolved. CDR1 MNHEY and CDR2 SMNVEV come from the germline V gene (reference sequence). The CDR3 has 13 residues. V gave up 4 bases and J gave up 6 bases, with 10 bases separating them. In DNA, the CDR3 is TGTGCCAGCAGTTCCTGGGGATCTCAGCCCCAGCATTTT. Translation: CASSSWGSQPQHF.

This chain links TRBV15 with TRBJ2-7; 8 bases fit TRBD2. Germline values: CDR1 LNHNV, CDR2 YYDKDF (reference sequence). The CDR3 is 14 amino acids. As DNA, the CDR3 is TGTGCAACCCGGCATAGCGGGAAAACCTACGAGCAGTACTTC. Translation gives CATRHSGKTYEQYF.

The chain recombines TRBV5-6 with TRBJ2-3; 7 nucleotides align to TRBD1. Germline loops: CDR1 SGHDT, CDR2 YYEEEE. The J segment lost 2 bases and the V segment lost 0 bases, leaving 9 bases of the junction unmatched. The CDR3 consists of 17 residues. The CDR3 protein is CASSLGRGSVFTDTQYF. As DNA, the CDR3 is TGTGCCAGCAGCTTGGGCAGGGGGTCCGTTTTCACAGATACGCAGTATTTT.

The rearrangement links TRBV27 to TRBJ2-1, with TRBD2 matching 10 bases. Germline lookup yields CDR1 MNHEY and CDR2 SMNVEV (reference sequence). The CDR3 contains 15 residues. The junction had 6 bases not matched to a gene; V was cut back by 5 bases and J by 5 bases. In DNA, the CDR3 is TGTGCCAGCAGTCCCCTAGCGGGAGAGCACAATGAGCAGTTCTTC. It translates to CASSPLAGEHNEQFF.

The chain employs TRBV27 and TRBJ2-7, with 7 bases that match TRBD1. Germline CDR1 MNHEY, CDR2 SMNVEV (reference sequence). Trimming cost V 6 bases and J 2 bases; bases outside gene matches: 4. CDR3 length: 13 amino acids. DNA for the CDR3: TGTGCCAGCAGGGGACAGAACCCCTACGAGCAGTACTTC. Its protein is CASRGQNPYEQYF.